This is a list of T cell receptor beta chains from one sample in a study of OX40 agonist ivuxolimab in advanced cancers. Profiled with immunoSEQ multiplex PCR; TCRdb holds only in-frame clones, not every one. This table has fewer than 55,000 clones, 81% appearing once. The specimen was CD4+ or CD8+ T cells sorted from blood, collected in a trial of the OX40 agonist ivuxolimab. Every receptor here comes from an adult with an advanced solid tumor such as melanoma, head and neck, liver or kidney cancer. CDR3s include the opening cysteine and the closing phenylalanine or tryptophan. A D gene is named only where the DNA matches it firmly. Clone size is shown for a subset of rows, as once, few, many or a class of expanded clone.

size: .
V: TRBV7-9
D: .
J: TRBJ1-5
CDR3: CASSLSPDQPQHF
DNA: TGTGCCAGCAGCTTAAGCCCCGATCAGCCCCAGCATTTT

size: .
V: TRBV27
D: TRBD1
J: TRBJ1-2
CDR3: CASSPRTGMRGYTF
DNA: TGTGCCAGCAGTCCGAGGACAGGGATGCGTGGCTACACCTTC

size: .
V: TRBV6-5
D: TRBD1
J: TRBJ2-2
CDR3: CASSLIGGRTGELFF
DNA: TGTGCCAGCAGTTTGATAGGGGGCCGGACCGGGGAGCTGTTTTTT

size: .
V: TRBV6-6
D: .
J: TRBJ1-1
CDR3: CASRDSSEAFF
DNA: TGTGCCAGCAGAGATTCTTCTGAAGCTTTCTTT

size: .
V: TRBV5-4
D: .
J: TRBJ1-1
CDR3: CASSLEGGDTEAFF
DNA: TGTGCCAGCAGCTTAGAAGGGGGGGACACTGAAGCTTTCTTT

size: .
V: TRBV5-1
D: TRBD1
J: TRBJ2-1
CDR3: CASSSRGQDSSDEQFF
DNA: TGCGCCAGCAGCTCCAGGGGGCAAGATTCATCGGATGAGCAGTTCTTC

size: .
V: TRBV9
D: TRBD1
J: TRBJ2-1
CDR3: CASSVGAGGYDEQFF
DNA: TGTGCCAGCAGCGTAGGGGCAGGGGGTTATGATGAGCAGTTCTTC

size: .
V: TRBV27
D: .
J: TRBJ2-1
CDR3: CASSLGGADEQFF
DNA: TGTGCCAGCAGTTTAGGGGGGGCGGATGAGCAGTTCTTC

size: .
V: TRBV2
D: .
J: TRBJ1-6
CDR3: CASREGVGNSPLHF
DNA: TGTGCCAGCAGGGAGGGGGTTGGGAATTCACCCCTCCACTTT

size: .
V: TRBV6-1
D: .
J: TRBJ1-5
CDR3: CASSDDRDAGANQPQHF
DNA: TGTGCCAGCAGTGACGACCGGGACGCGGGTGCCAATCAGCCCCAGCATTTT

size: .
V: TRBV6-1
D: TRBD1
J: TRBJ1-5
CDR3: CASSSGQGGQPQHF
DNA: TGTGCCAGCAGCTCGGGACAGGGCGGTCAGCCCCAGCATTTT

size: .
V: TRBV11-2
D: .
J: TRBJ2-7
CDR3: CASSLWESGNEQYF
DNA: TGTGCCAGCAGCTTATGGGAATCGGGGAACGAGCAGTACTTC

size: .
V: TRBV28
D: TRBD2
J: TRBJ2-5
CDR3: CASSINREVSYQETQYF
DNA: TGTGCCAGCAGTATAAACCGGGAGGTCTCGTACCAAGAGACCCAGTACTTC

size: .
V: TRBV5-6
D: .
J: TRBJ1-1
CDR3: CASSLTGNTEAFF
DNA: TGTGCCAGCAGCTTAACAGGAAACACTGAAGCTTTCTTT

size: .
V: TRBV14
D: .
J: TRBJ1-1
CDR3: CASSPVAGTEAFF
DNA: TGTGCCAGCAGCCCGGTCGCGGGCACTGAAGCTTTCTTT

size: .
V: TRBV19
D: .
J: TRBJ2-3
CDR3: CASSIIGSTDTQYF
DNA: TGTGCCAGTAGTATAATAGGGAGCACAGATACGCAGTATTTT

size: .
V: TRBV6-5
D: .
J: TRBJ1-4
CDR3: CASNFGGPNEKLFF
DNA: TGTGCCAGCAATTTTGGCGGACCTAATGAAAAACTGTTTTTT

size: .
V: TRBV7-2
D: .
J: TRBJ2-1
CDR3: CASRWTRDSNEQFF
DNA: TGTGCCAGCAGGTGGACCAGAGATTCCAATGAGCAGTTCTTC

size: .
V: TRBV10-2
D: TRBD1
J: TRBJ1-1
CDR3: CASSGGSQSGTGKWNTEAFF
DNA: TGCGCCAGCAGTGGAGGGAGCCAAAGTGGGACAGGGAAGTGGAACACTGAAGCTTTCTTT

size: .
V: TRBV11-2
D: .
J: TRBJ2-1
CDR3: CASSLEGSHNEQFF
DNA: TGTGCCAGCAGCTTAGAAGGCTCGCACAATGAGCAGTTCTTC

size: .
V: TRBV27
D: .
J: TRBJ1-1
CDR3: CASSFRGAEAFF
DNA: TGTGCCAGCAGTTTCAGGGGTGCTGAAGCTTTCTTT

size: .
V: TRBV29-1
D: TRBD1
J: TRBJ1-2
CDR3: CSVEDYSGRDRGGYGYTF
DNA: TGCAGCGTTGAGGATTACAGTGGCCGGGACAGGGGAGGTTATGGCTACACCTTC

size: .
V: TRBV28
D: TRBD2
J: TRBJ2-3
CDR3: CASSNLLLAGGLTDTQYF
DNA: TGTGCCAGCAGTAACCTTCTCCTAGCGGGAGGGCTGACAGATACGCAGTATTTT

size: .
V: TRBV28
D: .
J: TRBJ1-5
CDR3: CASSAANINQPQHF
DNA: TGTGCCAGCAGTGCGGCAAATATTAATCAGCCCCAGCATTTT

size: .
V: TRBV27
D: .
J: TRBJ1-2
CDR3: CASSSGVNYGYTF
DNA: TGTGCCAGCAGTTCTGGCGTCAACTATGGCTACACCTTC

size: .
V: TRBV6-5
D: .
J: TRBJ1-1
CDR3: CASSYQENTEAFF
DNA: TGTGCCAGCAGTTACCAGGAGAACACTGAAGCTTTCTTT

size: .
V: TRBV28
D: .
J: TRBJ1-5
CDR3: CASTISGLSNQPQHF
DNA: TGTGCCAGCACCATTTCTGGGCTTAGCAATCAGCCCCAGCATTTT

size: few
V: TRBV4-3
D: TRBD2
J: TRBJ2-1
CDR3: CASSFGTSGENEQFF
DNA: TGCGCCAGCAGCTTCGGGACTAGCGGGGAGAATGAGCAGTTCTTC

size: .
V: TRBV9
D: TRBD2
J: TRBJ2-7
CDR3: CASSGGRLAGYYEQYF
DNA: TGTGCCAGCAGCGGAGGGCGACTAGCGGGGTACTACGAGCAGTACTTC

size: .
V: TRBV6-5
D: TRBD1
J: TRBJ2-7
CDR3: CASSPRQGYEQYF
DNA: TGTGCCAGCAGTCCCCGACAGGGCTACGAGCAGTACTTC

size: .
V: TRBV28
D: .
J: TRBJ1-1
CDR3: CASSFGKNTEAFF
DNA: TGTGCCAGCAGTTTCGGGAAGAACACTGAAGCTTTCTTT